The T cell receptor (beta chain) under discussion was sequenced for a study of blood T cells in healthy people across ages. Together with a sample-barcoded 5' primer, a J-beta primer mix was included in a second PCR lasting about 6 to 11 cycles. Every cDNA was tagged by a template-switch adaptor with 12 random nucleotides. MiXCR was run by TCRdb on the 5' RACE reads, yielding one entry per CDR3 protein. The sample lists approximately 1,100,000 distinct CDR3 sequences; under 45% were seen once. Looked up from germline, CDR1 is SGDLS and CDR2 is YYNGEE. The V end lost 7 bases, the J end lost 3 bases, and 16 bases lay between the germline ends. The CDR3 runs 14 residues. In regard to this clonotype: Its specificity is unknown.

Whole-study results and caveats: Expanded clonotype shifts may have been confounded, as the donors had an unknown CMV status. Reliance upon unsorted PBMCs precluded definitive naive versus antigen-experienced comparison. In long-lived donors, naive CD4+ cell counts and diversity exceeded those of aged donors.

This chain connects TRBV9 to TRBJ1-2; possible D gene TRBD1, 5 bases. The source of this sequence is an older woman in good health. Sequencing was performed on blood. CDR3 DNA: TGTGCCAGCGGCGGTGGGGGGGAGGACTATGGCTACACCTTC. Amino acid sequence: CASGGGGEDYGYTF.